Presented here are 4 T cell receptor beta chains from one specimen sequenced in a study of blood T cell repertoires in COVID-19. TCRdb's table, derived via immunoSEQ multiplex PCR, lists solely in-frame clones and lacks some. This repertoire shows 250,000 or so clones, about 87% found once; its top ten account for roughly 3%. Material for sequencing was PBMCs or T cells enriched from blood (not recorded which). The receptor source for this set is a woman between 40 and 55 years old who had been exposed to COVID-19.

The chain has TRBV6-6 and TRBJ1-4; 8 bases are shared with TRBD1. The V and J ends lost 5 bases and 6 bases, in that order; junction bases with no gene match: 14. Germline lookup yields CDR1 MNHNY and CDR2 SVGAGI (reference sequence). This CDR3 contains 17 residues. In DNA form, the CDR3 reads TGTGCCAGCAGTCCCGTGGGAACAGGGGGTAGTGATGAAAAACTGTTTTTT. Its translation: CASSPVGTGGSDEKLFF.

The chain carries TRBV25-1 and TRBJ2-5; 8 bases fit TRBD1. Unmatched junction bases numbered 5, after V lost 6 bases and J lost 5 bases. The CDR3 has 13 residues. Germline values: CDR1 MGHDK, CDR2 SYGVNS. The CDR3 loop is CASRGQARETQYF. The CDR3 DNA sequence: TGTGCCAGCAGGGGACAGGCTAGGGAGACCCAGTACTTC.

The CDR3 nucleotides are TGTGCCTGGAGTGTACGGTTTCCAGGGGGCTTAGGCTACGAGCAGTACTTC. It codes for CAWSVRFPGGLGYEQYF. The J gene is TRBJ2-7, the V gene TRBV30; 8 nucleotides match TRBD1. CDR3 length: 17 residues. Germline trimming cut 0 bases from V and 3 bases from J; bases unmatched to any gene: 13. The germline gives CDR1 GTSNPN, CDR2 SVGIG (reference sequence). The full variable domain, completed using reference TRBV30 and TRBJ2-7, is SQTIHQWPATLVQPVGSPLSLECTVEGTSNPNLYWYRQAAGRGLQLLFYSVGIGQISSEVPQNLSASRPQDRQFILSSKKLLLSDSGFYLCAWSVRFPGGLGYEQYFGPGTRLTVT.

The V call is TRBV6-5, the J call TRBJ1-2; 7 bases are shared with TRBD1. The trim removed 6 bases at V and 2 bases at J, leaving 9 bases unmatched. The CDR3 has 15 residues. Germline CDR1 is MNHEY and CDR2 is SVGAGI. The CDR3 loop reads CASRREGATNYGYTF. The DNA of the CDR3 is TGTGCCAGCAGGCGGGAGGGGGCCACAAACTATGGCTACACCTTC.